The 21 T cell receptor beta chains listed next were all sequenced from one sample in a study of cytomegalovirus exposure and HLA in healthy donors. Researchers ran the PCR with 60 Vbeta and 13 Jbeta primers. Assay: immunoSEQ multiplex PCR; the TCRdb copy retains only in-frame clones and omits some. Of over 150,000 clones in the sample, 80% to 90% were seen once. Input material: PBMCs. The receptor source for this set is a male donor in good health and CMV-seronegative.

The chain links TRBV5-5 to TRBJ1-1; maybe TRBD1 (5 bases). There are 14 residues in the CDR3. CDR1 and CDR2 (germline): SGHKS, YYEKEE (reference sequence). Deletions cut 0 bases from V and 4 bases from J, with 10 bases between. The CDR3 nucleotides are TGTGCCAGCAGCTTGGTGGGCAGGGCCACTGAAGCTTTCTTT. Translation gives CASSLVGRATEAFF.

This clone was observed a single time. The CDR3 DNA sequence: TGTGCCAGCTCACCGCTACCGGGACAGTTTTTTTACGAGCAGTACTTC. It specifies CASSPLPGQFFYEQYF. V gene TRBV18 combines with J gene TRBJ2-7; 7 bases match TRBD1. The CDR3 covers 16 residues. Germline CDR1 and CDR2: KGHSH and LQKENI. The V and J ends lost 3 bases and 4 bases, in that order; junction bases with no gene match: 12.

This clone was seen only once. This chain links TRBV7-3 with TRBJ2-1; a weak D match, TRBD2 (5 bases). The CDR3 is 14 amino acids. The V gene lost 9 bases and the J gene lost 5 bases, with 17 bases spanning the gap. CDR1 and CDR2 (germline): SGHTA, FQGTGA. CDR3 DNA sequence: TGTGCCAGTTCTGCGGGTCAACTACACAATGAGCAGTTCTTC. The encoded protein is CASSAGQLHNEQFF.

The rearrangement links TRBV30 to TRBJ2-1; TRBD2 might be the D (5 bases). The V and J ends lost 0 bases and 9 bases respectively, with 12 bases between them. This CDR3 comprises 13 residues. CDR1 and CDR2 from the germline V gene are GTSNPN and SVGIG (reference sequence). The DNA of the CDR3 is TGTGCCTGGAGTGTTGGTACTGGGAGTGAGCAGTTCTTC. Its translation: CAWSVGTGSEQFF.

The chain has TRBV10-3 and TRBJ2-5; D is possibly TRBD2 (6 bases). CDR1 and CDR2 (germline): ENHRY, SYGVKD. V lost 0 bases, J lost 2 bases, and 10 bases lay in between. The CDR3 consists of 15 residues. CDR3 sequence (DNA): TGTGCCATCAGTGAGTCGATGGCGGGGCAAGAGACCCAGTACTTC. Encoded protein: CAISESMAGQETQYF.

This clone has a single count. This chain uses TRBV14 with TRBJ2-5; 7 bases line up with TRBD2. Germline V gene data show CDR1 as SGHDN and CDR2 as FVKESK. The CDR3 loop spans 15 amino acids. The V and J ends lost 4 bases and 3 bases, in that order; junction bases with no gene match: 8. CDR3 nucleotide sequence: TGTGCCAGCAGCCCACTCCTCAGCGGGGAAGAGACCCAGTACTTC. Translation gives CASSPLLSGEETQYF.

This clone was detected once. This sequence joins TRBV6-1 and TRBJ1-3; 9 bases are a match to TRBD1. V lost 2 bases, J lost 5 bases, and 4 bases stayed unmatched. Germline V gene sequence: CDR1 MNHNS, CDR2 SASEGT. CDR3 length: 15 amino acids. The CDR3 DNA is TGTGCCAGCAGTGAATGGGACAGGGAAAGAAACACCATATATTTT. The encoded protein is CASSEWDRERNTIYF.

The V gene is TRBV6-5, the J gene TRBJ2-1; TRBD2 matches at 8 bases. Per germline, CDR1 MNHEY and CDR2 SVGAGI. Losses at the gene ends were 8 bases for V and 7 bases for J; bases not matched to a gene: 13. There are 15 residues in the CDR3. The CDR3 region is CASGRGGLDVNEQFF. The CDR3 coding sequence is TGTGCCAGCGGCCGGGGGGGACTAGATGTAAATGAGCAGTTCTTC.

V is TRBV7-2 and J is TRBJ1-2, with 9 bases matching TRBD1. The CDR3 is made up of 17 amino acids. The V segment lost 5 bases and the J segment 4 bases; nucleotides outside the gene matches: 14. CDR1 is SGHTA, CDR2 FQGNSA, per germline. The CDR3 protein is CASSLGSRQGGSYGYTF. CDR3 DNA sequence: TGTGCCAGCAGCCTAGGGTCGAGACAGGGGGGTAGCTATGGCTACACCTTC.

This chain links TRBV4-2 with TRBJ2-3; TRBD2 is a possible D gene (5 bases). Trimming left V 0 bases short and J 4 bases short, with 14 bases between. Looked up from germline, CDR1 is LGHNA and CDR2 is YNFKEQ. This CDR3 is 16 amino acids long. The CDR3 DNA follows: TGTGCCAGCAGCCAAGATGCGGGCCTAGCCCCAGATACGCAGTATTTT. Translation gives CASSQDAGLAPDTQYF.

The chain combines TRBV10-3 with TRBJ2-5; 10 bases align to TRBD2. V lost 2 bases to trimming and J lost 2 bases; unmatched junction nucleotides: 2. The V gene's germline CDR1 is ENHRY and CDR2 SYGVKD. This CDR3 is built from 15 residues. The CDR3, as DNA: TGTGCCATCAGTGAGCTAGCGGGAGTTCAAGAGACCCAGTACTTC. Its protein product is CAISELAGVQETQYF.

This chain links TRBV10-3 with TRBJ1-2; D is ambiguous. V gave up 4 bases and J gave up 4 bases, with 7 bases separating them. Germline loops: CDR1 ENHRY, CDR2 SYGVKD. This CDR3 is 12 amino acids long. CDR3 DNA sequence: TGTGCCATCAGTGTAGAGGGCTATGGCTACACCTTC. It specifies CAISVEGYGYTF.

This clone was seen more than once but under ten times. The V and J genes are TRBV7-9 and TRBJ1-1, with 10 bases aligning to TRBD1. Germline assignment: CDR1 SEHNR and CDR2 FQNEAQ (reference sequence). With V trimmed by 7 bases and J by 4 bases, 3 bases remained unmatched. The CDR3 covers 13 residues. CDR3 sequence (DNA): TGTGCCAGCACCAGGACAGGGGGCACTGAAGCTTTCTTT. Amino acid sequence: CASTRTGGTEAFF.

The rearrangement uses TRBV5-4 and TRBJ2-3; no reliable D call. Germline CDR1 reads SGHNT; CDR2 reads YYREEE (reference sequence). Trimming shortened V by 3 bases and J by 2 bases, and 7 bases separated the two germline ends. CDR3 length: 13 residues. CDR3 in amino acids: CASSYKTTDTQYF. The CDR3 region has the DNA TGTGCCAGCAGCTACAAAACCACAGATACGCAGTATTTT.

With respect to this clone: One end of the junction varies from germline; a read error may be responsible. This chain joins TRBV6-5 and TRBJ2-1; tentative D call: TRBD2 (6 bases). CDR3 size: 12 residues. Germline V gene lookup returns CDR1 MNHEY and CDR2 SVGAGI. CDR3 sequence reads: CASSSGDSLVIF. The CDR3 coding sequence is TGTGCCAGCAGTTCCGGGGACTCCCTTGTCATCTTC.

This rearrangement joins TRBV4-3 to TRBJ1-5; D is perhaps TRBD1 (5 bases). The V gene lost 1 base and the J gene lost 0 bases, with 7 bases spanning the gap. The germline gives CDR1 LGHNA, CDR2 YSLEER. The CDR3 sequence is 15 residues long. The CDR3 spells CASSQGRGSNQPQHF. DNA of the CDR3: TGCGCCAGCAGCCAAGGGAGGGGTAGCAATCAGCCCCAGCATTTT.

As to this clone: This sample also contains other DNA sequences that code for the same CDR3. The chain uses TRBV5-1 and TRBJ2-5, with TRBD1 matching 8 bases. The V gene's germline CDR1 is SGHRS and CDR2 YFSETQ. Unmatched junction bases numbered 6, after V lost 0 bases and J lost 5 bases. This CDR3 comprises 15 residues. The CDR3 here is CASSLAGGVGETQYF. DNA for the CDR3: TGCGCCAGCAGCTTGGCAGGGGGCGTTGGGGAGACCCAGTACTTC.

V is TRBV21-1 and J is TRBJ2-1; the table's D call of TRBD2 was not tested on the DNA. TRBV21-1 is a recognized pseudogene. The CDR3 extends over 15 amino acids. The CDR3 DNA reads as TGTGCCAGCAGCAAATTAACTAGCAGAAACAATGAGCAGTTCTTC. Translated, it gives CASSKLTSRNNEQFF.

The rearrangement uses TRBV7-2 and TRBJ1-2; no clear D gene. Germline CDR1 is SGHTA and CDR2 is FQGNSA. Trimming removed 1 base at V and 3 bases at J, with 12 bases between. The CDR3 loop spans 15 amino acids. CDR3 protein: CASSLDGVGDYGYTF. The CDR3 nucleotides are TGTGCCAGCAGCTTAGACGGGGTTGGGGACTATGGCTACACCTTC.

This clone was detected a few times. The chain is built from TRBV2 and TRBJ1-1; no reliable D call. The CDR3 runs to 14 residues. Trimming shortened V by 2 bases and J by 5 bases, and 12 bases separated the two germline ends. CDR1 is SNHLY and CDR2 is FYNNEI in the germline V gene. The DNA of the CDR3 is TGTGCCAGCAGTGAAATGCGGGTGGGGACTGAAGCTTTCTTT. This codes for CASSEMRVGTEAFF.

The rearrangement joins TRBV7-2 to TRBJ1-4, with a weak D call TRBD1 (5 bases). Germline values: CDR1 SGHTA, CDR2 FQGNSA. V lost 5 bases, J lost 8 bases, and 18 bases lay in between. The CDR3 totals 15 residues. The CDR3 coding sequence is TGTGCCAGCAGCCCAAGTCCCAGGGAGGGGGAAAAACTGTTTTTT. Amino acid sequence: CASSPSPREGEKLFF.